These T cell receptor beta chains were read from a single sample in a study of blood T cell repertoires in COVID-19. The protocol was immunoSEQ multiplex PCR, while the TCRdb copy is restricted to in-frame clones and leaves out a portion. This sample has more than 250,000 clones, with 70% to 90% found just once. Sequenced: PBMCs or T cells enriched from blood (not recorded which). These receptors all stem from a man aged 25 to 45 who had recovered from COVID-19. The CDR3 runs from the conserved cysteine through the conserved F or W. The D gene is left open where the match is weak. Not all rows give a size; the values are once, few, many and, for expanded clones, a class.

14	TRBJ2-5	-	-	TRBV7-3	TGTGCCAGCAGCCCATCCGGGTGGTCAGAGACCCAGTACTTC	CASSPSGWSETQYF
17	TRBJ2-3	TRBD2	-	TRBV5-1	TGCGCCAGCAGCTTGGCACATACGCGGGGGGGCACAGATACGCAGTATTTT	CASSLAHTRGGTDTQYF
16	TRBJ1-6	-	-	TRBV19	TGTGCCAGTAGTACCTCCCTACAGATAGAGAATTCACCCCTCCACTTT	CASSTSLQIENSPLHF
14	TRBJ1-2	TRBD1	few	TRBV30	TGTGCCTGGAGCAGGACAGGCCCTAACTATGGCTACACCTTC	CAWSRTGPNYGYTF
15	TRBJ2-2	TRBD1	-	TRBV6-4	TGTGCCAGCACAACTACAGGGGGCAACACCGGGGAGCTGTTTTTT	CASTTTGGNTGELFF
15	TRBJ2-1	TRBD2	-	TRBV5-1	TGCGCCAGCAGCTTGCCTAGCGGGGGATACAATGAGCAGTTCTTC	CASSLPSGGYNEQFF
14	TRBJ2-7	TRBD1	few	TRBV6-2/TRBV6-3	TGTGCCAGCAGCTTACGACAGGGTCGCTACGAGCAGTACTTC	CASSLRQGRYEQYF
15	TRBJ2-6	-	-	TRBV19	TGTGCCAGTAGTAAGGGACACTCTGGGGCCAACGTCCTGACTTTC	CASSKGHSGANVLTF
13	TRBJ1-1	-	once	TRBV30	TGTGCCTGGAGAGGGGGAGTTGACACTGAAGCTTTCTTT	CAWRGGVDTEAFF
15	TRBJ2-7	TRBD2	-	TRBV5-1	TGCGCCAGCAGCTTGGAAGCGGGAAGGGGCTACGAGCAGTACTTC	CASSLEAGRGYEQYF
13	TRBJ1-2	TRBD1	-	TRBV6-2/TRBV6-3	TGTGCCAGCAGTTACGGACAGGCCTATGGCTACACCTTC	CASSYGQAYGYTF
15	TRBJ2-7	TRBD1	-	TRBV15	TGTGCCACCAGCAGAGAAGGACAGGGGCTAAGTGAGCAGTACTTC	CATSREGQGLSEQYF
16	TRBJ2-2	TRBD1	-	TRBV6-5	TGTGCCAGCAGTTACTCCCCCAGGGGGACGTCGCGGGAGCTGTTTTTT	CASSYSPRGTSRELFF
15	TRBJ2-5	-	few	TRBV6-5	TGTGCCAGCAGTTACGGGGGCGGGGGCCGAGAGACCCAGTACTTC	CASSYGGGGRETQYF
13	TRBJ2-3	-	once	TRBV5-1	TGCGCCAGCACCCAGGACAACACAGATACGCAGTATTTT	CASTQDNTDTQYF
13	TRBJ1-2	-	once	TRBV5-1	TGCGCCAGCAGCCCACAGGGTAACTATGGCTACACCTTC	CASSPQGNYGYTF
15	TRBJ1-3	-	-	TRBV5-1	TGCGCCAGCAGAACTGACAGCACCTCTGGAAACACCATATATTTT	CASRTDSTSGNTIYF
13	TRBJ1-2	-	-	TRBV27	TGTGCCAGCAGTTTAAAGCGATACTATGGCTACACCTTC	CASSLKRYYGYTF
15	TRBJ1-5	TRBD1	-	TRBV6-5	TGTGCCAGCAGCACGGGACAGGAGTTGCATCAGCCCCAGCATTTT	CASSTGQELHQPQHF
15	TRBJ2-1	TRBD2	-	TRBV2	TGTGCCAGCAGGGAACTAGCGGGGGGGTACAATGAGCAGTTCTTC	CASRELAGGYNEQFF
18	TRBJ2-1	TRBD2	-	TRBV7-3	TGTGCCAGCAGCCCCCTTGGGACTAGCGGGGGTCCCTACAATGAGCAGTTCTTC	CASSPLGTSGGPYNEQFF
12	TRBJ2-1	-	-	TRBV9	TGTGCCAGCAGCGATGGACAGCTAATGCAGTTCTTC	CASSDGQLMQFF
16	TRBJ1-6	-	-	TRBV9	TGTGCCAGCAGCTCCCGTGTGGGGGGAGGTAATTCACCCCTCCACTTT	CASSSRVGGGNSPLHF
13	TRBJ1-1	-	-	TRBV2	TGTGCCAGCAGTGTCGGGGGGAGCACTGAAGCTTTCTTT	CASSVGGSTEAFF
15	TRBJ1-4	TRBD1	-	TRBV9	TGTGCCAGCAGCGTGGGACAGGGCCTTAATGAAAAACTGTTTTTT	CASSVGQGLNEKLFF
16	TRBJ2-7	-	-	TRBV6-5	TGTGCCAGCAGTTACTCGGAGGACTTCGGATCCTACGAGCAGTACTTC	CASSYSEDFGSYEQYF
14	TRBJ2-3	-	once	TRBV7-3	TGTGCCAGCAGTCACATTGGGGCCACAGATACGCAGTATTTT	CASSHIGATDTQYF
15	TRBJ2-5	TRBD1	-	TRBV9	TGTGCCAGCAGCTTCCACAGGGGGCAGGGGGAGACCCAGTACTTC	CASSFHRGQGETQYF
16	TRBJ2-2	TRBD1	-	TRBV27	TGTGCCAGCAGTTTCTGGGGACAGGGTAACACCGGGGAGCTGTTTTTT	CASSFWGQGNTGELFF
16	TRBJ1-2	TRBD1	once	TRBV5-5	TGTGCCAGCAGCTTTTCGACAGGGTCTAACAACTATGGCTACACCTTC	CASSFSTGSNNYGYTF
14	TRBJ2-1	-	-	TRBV18	TGTGCCAGCTCACCGACGACTAGCTACAATGAGCAGTTCTTC	CASSPTTSYNEQFF
13	TRBJ2-5	-	few	TRBV12-3/TRBV12-4	TGTGCCAGCACTCGGGACACTGAAGAGACCCAGTACTTC	CASTRDTEETQYF
18	TRBJ2-7	TRBD1	-	TRBV10-3	TGTGCCATCAGTGATCCGGACAGGGGGCAAGGGAGCTCCTACGAGCAGTACTTC	CAISDPDRGQGSSYEQYF
18	TRBJ2-3	TRBD2	-	TRBV9	TGTGCCAGCAGCGCACTCCCCGGGACTAGGGGAAGGACGGATACGCAGTATTTT	CASSALPGTRGRTDTQYF
16	TRBJ2-3	TRBD2	-	TRBV10-3	TGTGCCATCAGCGCCGCTGGCGGGGGGATTCCAGATACGCAGTATTTT	CAISAAGGGIPDTQYF
11	TRBJ1-6	-	-	TRBV20-1	TGCAGTGTGATGGGGGCTTCACCCCTCCACTTT	CSVMGASPLHF
16	TRBJ2-1	TRBD1	-	TRBV5-1	TGCGCCAGCAGCTGGAGAAAGGGACAGGCCGGGCATGAGCAGTTCTTC	CASSWRKGQAGHEQFF
16	TRBJ1-5	-	-	TRBV7-8	TGTGCCAGCAGCTTCTACTCGCAGGACAGTAATCAGCCCCAGCATTTT	CASSFYSQDSNQPQHF
15	TRBJ1-5	-	-	TRBV19	TGTGCCAGTAAAGAGTCGACGGGGGGCGGTCAGCCCCAGCATTTT	CASKESTGGGQPQHF
11	TRBJ1-1	-	-	TRBV18	TGTGCCAGCTCACCCGGGAATGAAGCTTTCTTT	CASSPGNEAFF
15	TRBJ1-5	-	once	TRBV10-2	TGCGCCAGCAGTGAGTCCGGAACTATGCGACAGCCCCAGCATTTT	CASSESGTMRQPQHF
13	TRBJ1-1	-	-	TRBV11-3	TGTGCCAGCAGCTTAGTAGGGGGCACTGAAGCTTTCTTT	CASSLVGGTEAFF
15	TRBJ2-2	TRBD2	-	TRBV6-5	TGTGCCAGCAGTACTCCGGGGGGGTACACCGGGGAGCTGTTTTTT	CASSTPGGYTGELFF
15	TRBJ1-4	TRBD1	-	TRBV28	TGTGCCAGCAGTAACCGACAGGGGGGGTATGAAAAACTGTTTTTT	CASSNRQGGYEKLFF